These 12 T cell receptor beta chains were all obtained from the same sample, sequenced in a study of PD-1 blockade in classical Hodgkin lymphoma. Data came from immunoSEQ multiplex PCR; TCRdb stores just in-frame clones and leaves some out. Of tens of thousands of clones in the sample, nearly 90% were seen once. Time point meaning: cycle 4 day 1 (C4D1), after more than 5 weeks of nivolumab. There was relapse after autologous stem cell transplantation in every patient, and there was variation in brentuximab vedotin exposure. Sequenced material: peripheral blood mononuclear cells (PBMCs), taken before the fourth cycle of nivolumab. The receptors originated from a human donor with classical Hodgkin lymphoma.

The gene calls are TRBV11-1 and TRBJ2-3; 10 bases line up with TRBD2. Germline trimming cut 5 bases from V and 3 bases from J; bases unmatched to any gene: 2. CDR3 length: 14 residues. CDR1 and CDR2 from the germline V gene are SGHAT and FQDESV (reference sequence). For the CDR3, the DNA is TGTGCCAGCAGCCCGGGACTAGCGACAGATACGCAGTATTTT. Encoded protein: CASSPGLATDTQYF.

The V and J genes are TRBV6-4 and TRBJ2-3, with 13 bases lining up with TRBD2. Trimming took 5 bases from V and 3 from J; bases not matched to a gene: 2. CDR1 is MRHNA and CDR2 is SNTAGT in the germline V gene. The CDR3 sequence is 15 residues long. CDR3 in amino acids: CASSLLAGGTDTQYF. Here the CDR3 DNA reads TGTGCCAGCAGTCTACTAGCGGGGGGGACAGATACGCAGTATTTT.

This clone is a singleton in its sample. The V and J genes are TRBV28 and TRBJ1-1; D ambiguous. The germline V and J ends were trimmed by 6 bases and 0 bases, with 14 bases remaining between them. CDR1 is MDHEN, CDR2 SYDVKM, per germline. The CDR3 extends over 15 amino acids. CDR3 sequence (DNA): TGTGCCAGCAGCCTGACCCTCTCCCTGAACACTGAAGCTTTCTTT. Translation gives CASSLTLSLNTEAFF.

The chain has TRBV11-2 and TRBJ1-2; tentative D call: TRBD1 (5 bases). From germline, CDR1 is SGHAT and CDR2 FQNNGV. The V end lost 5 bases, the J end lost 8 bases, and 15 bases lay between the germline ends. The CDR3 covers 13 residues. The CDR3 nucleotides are TGTGCCAGCAGCCTGATTTTAGGGACGGGCTACACCTTC. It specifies CASSLILGTGYTF.

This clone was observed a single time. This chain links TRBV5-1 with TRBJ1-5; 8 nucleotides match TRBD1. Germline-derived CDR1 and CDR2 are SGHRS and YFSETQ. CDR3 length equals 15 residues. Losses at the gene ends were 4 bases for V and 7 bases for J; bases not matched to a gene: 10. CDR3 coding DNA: TGCGCCAGCAGCCTACAGGGGGGGAGTAACCAGCCCCAGCATTTT. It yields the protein CASSLQGGSNQPQHF.

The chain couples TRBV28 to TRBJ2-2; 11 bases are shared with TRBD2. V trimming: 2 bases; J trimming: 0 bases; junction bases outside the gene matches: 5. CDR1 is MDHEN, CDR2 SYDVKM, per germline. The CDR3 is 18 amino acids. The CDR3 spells CASSLLAGGIANTGELFF. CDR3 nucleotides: TGTGCCAGCAGTTTACTAGCGGGGGGCATCGCGAACACCGGGGAGCTGTTTTTT.

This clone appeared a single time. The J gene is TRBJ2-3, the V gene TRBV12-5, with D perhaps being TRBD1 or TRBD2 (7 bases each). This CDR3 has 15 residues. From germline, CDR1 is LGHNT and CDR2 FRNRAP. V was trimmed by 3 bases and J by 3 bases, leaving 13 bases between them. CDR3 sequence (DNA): TGTGCTAGTGGTTTAGGGGGCGGGGGAACAGATACGCAGTATTTT. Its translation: CASGLGGGGTDTQYF.

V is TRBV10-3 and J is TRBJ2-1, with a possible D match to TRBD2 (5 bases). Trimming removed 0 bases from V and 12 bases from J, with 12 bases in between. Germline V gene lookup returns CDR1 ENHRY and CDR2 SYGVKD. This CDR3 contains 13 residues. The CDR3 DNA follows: TGTGCCATCAGTGAGTCGTCTGAGGGTGTGCAGTTCTTC. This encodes CAISESSEGVQFF.

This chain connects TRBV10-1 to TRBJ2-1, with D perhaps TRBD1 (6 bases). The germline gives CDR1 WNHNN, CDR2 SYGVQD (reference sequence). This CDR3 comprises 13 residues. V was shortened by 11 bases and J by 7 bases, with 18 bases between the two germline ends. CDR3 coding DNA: TGCGCCCCCAGGGAAGGGACATCTAATGAGCAGTTCTTC. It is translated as CAPREGTSNEQFF.

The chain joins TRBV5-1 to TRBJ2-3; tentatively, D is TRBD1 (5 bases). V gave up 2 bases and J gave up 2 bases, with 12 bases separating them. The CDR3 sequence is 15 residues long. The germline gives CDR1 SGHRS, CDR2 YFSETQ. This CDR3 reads CASSLPTGATDTQYF. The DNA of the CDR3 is TGCGCCAGCAGCTTACCCACAGGAGCCACAGATACGCAGTATTTT.

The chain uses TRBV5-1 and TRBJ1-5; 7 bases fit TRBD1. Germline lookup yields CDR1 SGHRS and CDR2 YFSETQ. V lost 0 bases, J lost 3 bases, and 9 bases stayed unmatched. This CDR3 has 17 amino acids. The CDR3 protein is CASSLASLTGNNQPQHF. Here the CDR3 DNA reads TGCGCCAGCAGCTTGGCCTCCTTGACAGGGAACAATCAGCCCCAGCATTTT.

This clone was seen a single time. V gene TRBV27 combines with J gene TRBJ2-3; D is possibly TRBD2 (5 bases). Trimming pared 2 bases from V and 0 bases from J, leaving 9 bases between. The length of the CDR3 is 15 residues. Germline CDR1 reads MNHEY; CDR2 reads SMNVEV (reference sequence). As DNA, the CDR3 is TGTGCCAGCAGTTTAAAACGGGGTAGCACAGATACGCAGTATTTT. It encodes CASSLKRGSTDTQYF.